A selection of T cell receptor beta chains follows, all from one sample in a study of identical twins. TCRdb re-called the 5' RACE reads through MiXCR, storing one row per CDR3 protein. The data hold about 520,000 distinct CDR3 sequences, with about 20% observed a single time. Separately, the same data were catalogued under a study of T cells expressing NK-cell markers.

Sequences were obtained from CD4+ T cells sorted from blood. The receptors derive from a young woman in good health. Each CDR3 is given with its conserved first and last residue. Fields, in order: J gene, V gene, clone size, D gene, CDR3 protein, CDR3 DNA. A D gene is named only where the DNA matches it firmly. Only some rows state a clone size, as once, few, many or a class for expanded clones.

j_gene: TRBJ2-7; v_gene: TRBV5-1; abundance: -; d_gene: TRBD2; CDR3aa: CASSLIAGTYEQYF; CDR3nt: TGCGCCAGCAGCTTAATAGCGGGAACCTACGAGCAGTACTTC
j_gene: TRBJ1-6; v_gene: TRBV19; abundance: -; d_gene: -; CDR3aa: CASSTTGRPYSPLHF; CDR3nt: TGTGCCAGTAGTACGACAGGCCGGCCGTATTCACCCCTCCACTTT
j_gene: TRBJ2-3; v_gene: TRBV24-1; abundance: -; d_gene: -; CDR3aa: CATSDLGRGILYF; CDR3nt: TGTGCCACCAGTGATCTCGGGCGGGGAATCCTGTATTTT
j_gene: TRBJ2-5; v_gene: TRBV20-1; abundance: -; d_gene: -; CDR3aa: CSPTRGETQYF; CDR3nt: TGCAGTCCGACTAGGGGAGAGACCCAGTACTTC
j_gene: TRBJ2-1; v_gene: TRBV29-1; abundance: few; d_gene: TRBD1; CDR3aa: CSVGGGLGTGLFNEQFF; CDR3nt: TGCAGCGTTGGAGGTGGGCTAGGGACAGGGCTATTCAATGAGCAGTTCTTC
j_gene: TRBJ2-2; v_gene: TRBV7-7; abundance: many; d_gene: -; CDR3aa: CASSLDMNTGELFF; CDR3nt: TGTGCTAGCAGCTTAGATATGAACACCGGGGAGCTGTTTTTT
j_gene: TRBJ2-3; v_gene: TRBV7-2; abundance: -; d_gene: -; CDR3aa: CASSLINGQQYF; CDR3nt: TGTGCCAGCAGCTTAATCAACGGACAGCAGTATTTT
j_gene: TRBJ1-6; v_gene: TRBV5-6; abundance: few; d_gene: -; CDR3aa: CASSLEFGGDSPLHF; CDR3nt: TGTGCCAGCAGCTTGGAATTCGGGGGGGATTCACCCCTCCACTTT
j_gene: TRBJ2-6; v_gene: TRBV23-1; abundance: once; d_gene: -; CDR3aa: CASSHRWSGANVLTF; CDR3nt: TGCGCCAGCAGTCATCGTTGGTCTGGGGCCAACGTCCTGACTTTC
j_gene: TRBJ1-2; v_gene: TRBV10-3; abundance: -; d_gene: -; CDR3aa: CANSEGSNYGYTF; CDR3nt: TGTGCCAACAGTGAGGGCAGTAACTATGGCTACACCTTC
j_gene: TRBJ2-1; v_gene: TRBV2; abundance: -; d_gene: -; CDR3aa: CASSDFGGTVNNEQFF; CDR3nt: TGTGCCAGCAGTGATTTTGGAGGGACGGTAAACAATGAGCAGTTCTTC
j_gene: TRBJ2-1; v_gene: TRBV11-2; abundance: -; d_gene: -; CDR3aa: CASSIRQNYNEQFF; CDR3nt: TGTGCCAGCAGCATCCGACAGAATTACAATGAGCAGTTCTTC
j_gene: TRBJ2-7; v_gene: TRBV6-5; abundance: -; d_gene: -; CDR3aa: CASSYSGSGPSYEQYF; CDR3nt: TGTGCCAGCAGTTACTCGGGCAGCGGACCGTCCTACGAGCAGTACTTC
j_gene: TRBJ1-6; v_gene: TRBV27; abundance: -; d_gene: TRBD1; CDR3aa: CASSLSKQGNSPLHF; CDR3nt: TGTGCCAGCAGTTTATCGAAACAGGGGAACTCACCCCTCCACTTT
j_gene: TRBJ1-2; v_gene: TRBV20-1; abundance: few; d_gene: -; CDR3aa: CSASIARGDYGYTF; CDR3nt: TGCAGTGCCAGTATTGCCAGGGGCGACTATGGCTACACCTTC
j_gene: TRBJ2-1; v_gene: TRBV7-2; abundance: many; d_gene: TRBD2; CDR3aa: CASSLAGLADNEQFF; CDR3nt: TGTGCCAGCAGCTTAGCCGGTCTAGCGGACAATGAGCAGTTCTTC
j_gene: TRBJ1-3; v_gene: TRBV4-3; abundance: -; d_gene: -; CDR3aa: CASSPSSGGNTIYF; CDR3nt: TGCGCCAGCAGCCCCTCCAGTGGGGGAAACACCATATATTTT
j_gene: TRBJ1-1; v_gene: TRBV29-1; abundance: -; d_gene: -; CDR3aa: CSGQGQGGGSGTEAFF; CDR3nt: TGCAGCGGGCAAGGGCAGGGCGGGGGGTCTGGCACTGAAGCTTTCTTT
j_gene: TRBJ2-1; v_gene: TRBV20-1; abundance: few; d_gene: TRBD2; CDR3aa: CSAMGLAGGYNEQFF; CDR3nt: TGCAGTGCTATGGGACTAGCGGGTGGCTACAATGAGCAGTTCTTC
j_gene: TRBJ2-1; v_gene: TRBV20-1; abundance: many; d_gene: -; CDR3aa: CSALWTATNEQFF; CDR3nt: TGCAGTGCTCTTTGGACTGCAACCAATGAGCAGTTCTTC
j_gene: TRBJ1-2; v_gene: TRBV29-1; abundance: few; d_gene: TRBD1; CDR3aa: CSVRGTAYGYTF; CDR3nt: TGCAGCGTTCGCGGGACAGCCTATGGCTACACCTTC
j_gene: TRBJ2-3; v_gene: TRBV12-3/TRBV12-4; abundance: -; d_gene: -; CDR3aa: CASSRRVTSTDTQYF; CDR3nt: TGTGCCAGCAGCCGCAGGGTCACTAGCACAGATACGCAGTATTTT
j_gene: TRBJ1-4; v_gene: TRBV11-2; abundance: -; d_gene: -; CDR3aa: CASSTITGFYEKLFF; CDR3nt: TGTGCCAGCAGCACGATTACAGGGTTTTATGAAAAACTGTTTTTT
j_gene: TRBJ2-2; v_gene: TRBV7-2; abundance: -; d_gene: TRBD2; CDR3aa: CASSLVPTSRAGELFF; CDR3nt: TGTGCCAGCAGCTTAGTCCCGACTAGCCGCGCCGGGGAGCTGTTTTTT
j_gene: TRBJ2-1; v_gene: TRBV20-1; abundance: few; d_gene: -; CDR3aa: CSARDPQTRVYNEQFF; CDR3nt: TGCAGTGCTAGAGATCCCCAGACTAGAGTATACAATGAGCAGTTCTTC
j_gene: TRBJ2-2; v_gene: TRBV6-4; abundance: -; d_gene: -; CDR3aa: CASSGTPFANTGELFF; CDR3nt: TGTGCCAGCTCCGGGACACCTTTCGCGAACACCGGGGAGCTGTTTTTT
j_gene: TRBJ2-7; v_gene: TRBV9; abundance: -; d_gene: TRBD2; CDR3aa: CASSVDPSGGVKQYF; CDR3nt: TGTGCCAGCAGCGTAGACCCCAGCGGGGGGGTCAAGCAGTACTTC
j_gene: TRBJ2-2; v_gene: TRBV12-3/TRBV12-4; abundance: few; d_gene: TRBD1; CDR3aa: CASSLTGTHTGELFF; CDR3nt: TGTGCCAGCAGTTTGACAGGGACCCACACCGGGGAGCTGTTTTTT
j_gene: TRBJ1-6; v_gene: TRBV7-9; abundance: -; d_gene: TRBD1; CDR3aa: CASRDTGVSPLHF; CDR3nt: TGTGCCAGCAGGGATACAGGGGTCTCACCCCTCCACTTT
j_gene: TRBJ2-1; v_gene: TRBV20-1; abundance: many; d_gene: -; CDR3aa: CSASRGQQYNEQFF; CDR3nt: TGCAGTGCTAGCCGGGGGCAGCAATACAATGAGCAGTTCTTC
j_gene: TRBJ2-6; v_gene: TRBV6-1; abundance: few; d_gene: -; CDR3aa: CASSDLLVAGANVLTF; CDR3nt: TGTGCCAGCAGTGACTTATTGGTGGCTGGGGCCAACGTCCTGACTTTC